Described below is a single TCR beta chain sequence and its context. Its antigen is unknown. This specimen comes from a study of CD8+ T cells in alopecia areata. Findings and caveats of the study: Normal scalp had lower clonality than lesional scalp, with alopecia totalis/universalis lesions showing this most strongly. Sequencing of scalp samples also includes resident alphabeta T cells from normal skin.

The CDR3 loop spans 13 amino acids. Germline lookup yields CDR1 MNHEY and CDR2 SVGAGI. J lost 7 bases, V lost 6 bases, and 4 bases had no gene match. RNA was extracted and reverse transcribed into cDNA as the sequencing template. Only in-frame clones appear in the TCRdb table, and some are missing; sequencing was by immunoSEQ multiplex PCR. The sample lists 100,000 to 130,000 clones, about 50% occurring once. The receptor was isolated from a human donor with alopecia areata. Sequencing used NKG2D-low CD8+ T cells sorted from blood. The chain carries TRBV6-5 and TRBJ1-2, with 11 bases aligning to TRBD1. The CDR3 DNA reads TGTGCCAGCAGCTGGGGACAGGGGGGTGGCTACACCTTC. It is translated as CASSWGQGGGYTF.